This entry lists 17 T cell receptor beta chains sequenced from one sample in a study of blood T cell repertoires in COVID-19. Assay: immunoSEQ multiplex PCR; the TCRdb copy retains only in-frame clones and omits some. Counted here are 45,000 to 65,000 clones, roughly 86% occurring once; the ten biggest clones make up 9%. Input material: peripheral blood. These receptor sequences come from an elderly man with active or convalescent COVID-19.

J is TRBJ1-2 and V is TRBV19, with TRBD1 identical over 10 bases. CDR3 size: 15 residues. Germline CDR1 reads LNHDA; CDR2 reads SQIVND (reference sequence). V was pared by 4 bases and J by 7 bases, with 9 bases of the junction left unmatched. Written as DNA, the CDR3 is TGTGCCAGTAGTACAGGGACAGGGGAGCGCGGTGGCTACACCTTC. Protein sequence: CASSTGTGERGGYTF.

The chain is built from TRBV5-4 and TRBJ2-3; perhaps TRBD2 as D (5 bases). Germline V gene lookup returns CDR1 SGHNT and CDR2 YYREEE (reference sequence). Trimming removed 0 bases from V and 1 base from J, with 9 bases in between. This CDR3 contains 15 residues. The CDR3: CASSLATKGTDTQYF. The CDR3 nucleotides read TGTGCCAGCAGCTTGGCGACTAAGGGCACAGATACGCAGTATTTT.

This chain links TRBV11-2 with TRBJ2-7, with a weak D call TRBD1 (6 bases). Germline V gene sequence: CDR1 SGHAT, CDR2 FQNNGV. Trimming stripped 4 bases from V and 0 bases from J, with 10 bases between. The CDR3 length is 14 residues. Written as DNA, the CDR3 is TGTGCCAGCAGCTCAACAGGGACCTCCTACGAGCAGTACTTC. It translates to CASSSTGTSYEQYF.

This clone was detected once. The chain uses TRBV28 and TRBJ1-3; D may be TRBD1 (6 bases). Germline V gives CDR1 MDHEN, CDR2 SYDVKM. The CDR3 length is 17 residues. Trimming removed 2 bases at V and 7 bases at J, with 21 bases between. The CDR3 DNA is TGTGCCAGCAGTTTACATACGCGCGACAGGAGGAGGAACACCATATATTTT. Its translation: CASSLHTRDRRRNTIYF.

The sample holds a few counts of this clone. The CDR3 DNA reads as TGCGCCATCTCCCCTGGGCGATATCGGGAGACCCAGTACTTC. This sequence encodes CAISPGRYRETQYF. The chain is built from TRBV10-2 and TRBJ2-5; no definite D call. The CDR3 covers 14 residues. Trimming stripped 10 bases from V and 5 bases from J, with 20 bases between. Germline values: CDR1 WSHSY, CDR2 SAAADI.

The chain's CDR3 is CASSLGLRVGTEAFF. In DNA, the CDR3 is TGTGCCAGCAGCTTGGGTCTCAGGGTTGGCACTGAAGCTTTCTTT. The chain links TRBV5-6 to TRBJ1-1; possibly TRBD1 for D (5 bases). The germline V and J ends were trimmed by 0 bases and 4 bases, with 13 bases remaining between them. The CDR3 spans 15 residues. Germline CDR1 and CDR2: SGHDT and YYEEEE. Full variable domain (remainder filled in from reference TRBV5-6 and TRBJ1-1): DAGVTQSPTHLIKTRGQQVTLRCSPKSGHDTVSWYQQALGQGPQFIFQYYEEEERQRGNFPDRFSGHQFPNYSSELNVNALLLGDSALYLCASSLGLRVGTEAFFGQGTRLTVV.

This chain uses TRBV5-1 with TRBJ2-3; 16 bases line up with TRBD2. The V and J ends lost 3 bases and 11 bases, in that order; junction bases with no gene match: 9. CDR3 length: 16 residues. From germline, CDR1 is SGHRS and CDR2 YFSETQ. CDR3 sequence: CASSSGLAGGQLGQYF. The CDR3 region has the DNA TGCGCCAGCAGCTCGGGACTAGCGGGGGGGCAATTGGGGCAGTATTTT.

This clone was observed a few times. The CDR3 DNA reads as TGCGCCAGCAGCCAAGAGGAGCAGCCGTTCTATGGCTACACCTTC. Amino acids: CASSQEEQPFYGYTF. The gene calls are TRBV4-1 and TRBJ1-2, with unresolved D. CDR1 is MGHRA and CDR2 is YSYEKL in the germline V gene. V was shortened by 0 bases and J by 4 bases, with 12 bases between the two germline ends. The CDR3 spans 15 residues.

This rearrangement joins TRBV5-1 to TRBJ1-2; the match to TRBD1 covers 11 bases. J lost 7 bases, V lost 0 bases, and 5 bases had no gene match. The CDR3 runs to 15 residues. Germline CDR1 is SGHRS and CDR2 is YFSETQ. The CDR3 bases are TGCGCCAGCAGCTTGGCCGGACAGGGGGCCCTTGGCTACACCTTC. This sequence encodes CASSLAGQGALGYTF.

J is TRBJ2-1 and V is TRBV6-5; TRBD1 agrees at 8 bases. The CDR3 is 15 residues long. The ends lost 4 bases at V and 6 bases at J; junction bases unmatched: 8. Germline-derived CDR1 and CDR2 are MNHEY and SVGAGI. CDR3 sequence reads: CASSFSRTGPNEQFF. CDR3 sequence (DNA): TGTGCCAGCAGTTTTAGTCGGACAGGGCCCAATGAGCAGTTCTTC.

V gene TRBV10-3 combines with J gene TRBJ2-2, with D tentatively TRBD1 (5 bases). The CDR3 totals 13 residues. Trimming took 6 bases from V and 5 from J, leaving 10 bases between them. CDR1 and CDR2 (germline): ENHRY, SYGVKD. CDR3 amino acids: CAIRLQGTGELFF. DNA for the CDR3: TGTGCCATCAGGCTCCAGGGTACCGGGGAGCTGTTTTTT.

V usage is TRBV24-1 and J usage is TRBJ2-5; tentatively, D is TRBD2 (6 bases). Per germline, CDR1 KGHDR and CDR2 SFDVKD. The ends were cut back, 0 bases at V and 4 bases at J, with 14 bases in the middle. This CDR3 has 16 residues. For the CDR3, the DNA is TGTGCCACCAGTGATTTGCAGTTTGGGGGGTTAGAGACCCAGTACTTC. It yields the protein CATSDLQFGGLETQYF.

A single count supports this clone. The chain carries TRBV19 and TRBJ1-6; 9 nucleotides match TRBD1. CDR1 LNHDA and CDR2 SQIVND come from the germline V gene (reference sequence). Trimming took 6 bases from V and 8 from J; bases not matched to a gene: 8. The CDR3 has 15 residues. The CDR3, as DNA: TGTGCCAGTAGGATGACAGGGGGGATGGATTCACCCCTCCACTTT. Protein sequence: CASRMTGGMDSPLHF.

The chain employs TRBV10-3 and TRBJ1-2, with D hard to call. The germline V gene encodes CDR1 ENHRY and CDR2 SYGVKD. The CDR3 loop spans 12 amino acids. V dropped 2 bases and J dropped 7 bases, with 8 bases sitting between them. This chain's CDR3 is CAISEAVGGYTF. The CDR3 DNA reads TGTGCCATCAGTGAGGCAGTTGGTGGCTACACCTTC.

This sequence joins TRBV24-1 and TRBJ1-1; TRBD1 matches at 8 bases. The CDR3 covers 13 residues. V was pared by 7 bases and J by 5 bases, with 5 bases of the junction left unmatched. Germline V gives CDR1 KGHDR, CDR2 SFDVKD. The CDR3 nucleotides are TGTGCCACCAGCGACAGGGGTAGTACTGAAGCTTTCTTT. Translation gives CATSDRGSTEAFF.

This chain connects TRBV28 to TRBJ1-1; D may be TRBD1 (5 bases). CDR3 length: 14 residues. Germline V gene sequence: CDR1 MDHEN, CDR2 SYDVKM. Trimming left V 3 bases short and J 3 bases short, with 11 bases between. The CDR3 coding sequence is TGTGCCAGCAGTTTCCGGGGGACTTACACTGAAGCTTTCTTT. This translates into CASSFRGTYTEAFF.

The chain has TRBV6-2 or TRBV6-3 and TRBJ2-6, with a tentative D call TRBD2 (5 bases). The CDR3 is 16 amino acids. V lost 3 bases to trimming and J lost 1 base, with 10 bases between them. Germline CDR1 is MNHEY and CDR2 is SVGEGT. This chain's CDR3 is CASSYWRGSGANVLTF. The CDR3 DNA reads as TGTGCCAGCAGTTATTGGCGAGGGTCTGGGGCCAACGTCCTGACTTTC.